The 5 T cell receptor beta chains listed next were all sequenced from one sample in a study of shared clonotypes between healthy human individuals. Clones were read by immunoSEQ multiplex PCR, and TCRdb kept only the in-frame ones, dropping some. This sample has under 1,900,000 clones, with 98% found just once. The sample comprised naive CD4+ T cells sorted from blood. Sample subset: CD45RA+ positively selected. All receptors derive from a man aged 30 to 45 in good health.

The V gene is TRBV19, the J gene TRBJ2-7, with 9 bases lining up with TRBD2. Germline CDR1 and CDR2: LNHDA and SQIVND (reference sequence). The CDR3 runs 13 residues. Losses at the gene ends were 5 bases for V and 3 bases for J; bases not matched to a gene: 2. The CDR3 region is CASSASGIYEQYF. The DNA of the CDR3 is TGTGCCAGTAGTGCTAGCGGGATCTACGAGCAGTACTTC.

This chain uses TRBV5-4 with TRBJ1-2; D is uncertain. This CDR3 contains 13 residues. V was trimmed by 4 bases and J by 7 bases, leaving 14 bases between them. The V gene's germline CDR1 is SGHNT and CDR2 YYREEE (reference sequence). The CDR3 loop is CASSPRQEGGYTF. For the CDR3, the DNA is TGTGCCAGCAGCCCCCGCCAGGAAGGTGGCTACACCTTC.

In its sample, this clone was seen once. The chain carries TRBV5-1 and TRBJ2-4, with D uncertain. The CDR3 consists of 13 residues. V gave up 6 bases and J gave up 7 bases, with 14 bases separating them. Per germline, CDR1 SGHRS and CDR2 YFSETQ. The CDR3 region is CASNEVGTNIQYF. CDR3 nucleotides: TGCGCCAGCAATGAAGTGGGCACGAACATTCAGTACTTC. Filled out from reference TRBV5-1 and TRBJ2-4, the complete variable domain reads KAGVTQTPRYLIKTRGQQVTLSCSPISGHRSVSWYQQTPGQGLQFLFEYFSETQRNKGNFPGRFSGRQFSNSRSEMNVSTLELGDSALYLCASNEVGTNIQYFGAGTRLSVL.

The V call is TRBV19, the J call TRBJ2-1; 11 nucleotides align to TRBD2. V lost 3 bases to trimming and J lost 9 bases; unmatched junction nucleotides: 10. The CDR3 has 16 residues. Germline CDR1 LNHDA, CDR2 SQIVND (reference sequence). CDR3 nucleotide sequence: TGTGCCAGTAGTATCCTTAGCGGGAGGGCCTCGTGTGAGCAGTTCTTC. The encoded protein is CASSILSGRASCEQFF.

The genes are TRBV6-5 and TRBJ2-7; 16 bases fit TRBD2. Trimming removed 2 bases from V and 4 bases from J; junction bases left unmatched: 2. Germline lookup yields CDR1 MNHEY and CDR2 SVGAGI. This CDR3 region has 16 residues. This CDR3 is CASSYPGLAGGYEQYF. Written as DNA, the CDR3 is TGTGCCAGCAGTTACCCGGGACTAGCGGGAGGGTACGAGCAGTACTTC.